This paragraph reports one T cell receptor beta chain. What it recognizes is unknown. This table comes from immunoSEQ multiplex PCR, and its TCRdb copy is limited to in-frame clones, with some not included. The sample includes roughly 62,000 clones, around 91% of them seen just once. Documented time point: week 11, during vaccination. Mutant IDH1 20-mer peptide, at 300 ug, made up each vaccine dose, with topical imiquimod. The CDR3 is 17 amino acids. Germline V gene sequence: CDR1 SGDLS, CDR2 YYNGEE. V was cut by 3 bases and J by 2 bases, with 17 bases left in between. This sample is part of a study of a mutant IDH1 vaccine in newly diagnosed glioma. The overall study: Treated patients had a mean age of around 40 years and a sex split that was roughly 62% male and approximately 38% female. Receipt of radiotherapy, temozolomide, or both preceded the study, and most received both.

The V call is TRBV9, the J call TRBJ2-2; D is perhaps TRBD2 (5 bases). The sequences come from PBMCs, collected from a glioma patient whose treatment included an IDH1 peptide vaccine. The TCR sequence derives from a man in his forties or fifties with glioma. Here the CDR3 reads CASSALPSPLNTGELFF. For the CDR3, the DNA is TGTGCCAGCAGCGCCCTCCCTAGCCCTCTCAACACCGGGGAGCTGTTTTTT.